What follows are 2 T cell receptor beta chains derived from one specimen sequenced in a study of blood T cells in healthy people across ages. Next came a second PCR, run for about 6 to 12 cycles, which used a sample-barcoded 5' primer along with a J-beta primer mix. TCRdb called the 5' RACE reads again in MiXCR, with one record for every CDR3 protein. The sample lists around 790,000 distinct CDR3 sequences, under 45% occurring once. Specimen: blood. Receptor source: a man between 60 and 70 years old in good health.

This chain uses TRBV29-1 with TRBJ2-7, with D maybe TRBD1 (5 bases). V lost 6 bases to trimming and J lost 5 bases, with 11 bases between them. CDR3 length: 11 residues. The germline V gene has CDR1 SQVTM and CDR2 ANQGSEA. For the CDR3, the DNA is TGCAGCGTCGTCAAGGGGAACGAGCAGTACTTC. Its translation: CSVVKGNEQYF.

As regards this clonotype: The germline gene is not matched at one end of the junction; a read error may be the cause. V is TRBV5-8 and J is TRBJ2-7; 9 nucleotides match TRBD1. The CDR3 length is 15 residues. The V gene's germline CDR1 is SGHTS and CDR2 YDEGEE. The CDR3 sequence: CASSLGTGVSYERYF. The DNA of the CDR3 is TGTGCCAGCAGCTTGGGGACAGGGGTGTCCTACGAGCGGTACTTC.